The rows below give T cell receptor beta chains drawn from one sample of a study of T cell repertoires in cytomegalovirus infection. TCRdb itself ran the reads through MiXCR, one entry per CDR3 protein. The sample yields under 800,000 distinct CDR3 sequences, 20% to 25% seen once. Sequencing was carried out using CD8+ T cells from PBMCs. The receptors stem from a human donor in good health (CMV status not recorded). Some clones in this sample may be carry-over from other donors' samples. Each CDR3 is given with its conserved first and last residue. The order of the fields is J gene, D gene, V gene, clone size, CDR3 DNA, CDR3 protein. A D gene is named only where the DNA matches it firmly. Clone size is shown for a subset of rows, as once, few, many or a class of expanded clone.

TRBJ2-1	TRBD1	TRBV7-3	many	TGTGCCAGCAGCCTCGGACAGGGTAATCACAATGAGCAGTTCTTC	CASSLGQGNHNEQFF
TRBJ1-1	NA	TRBV28	NA	TGTGCCAGCAGTTTTCAAGGAGCAGGGGAAATAAACGCTGAAGCTTTCTTT	CASSFQGAGEINAEAFF
TRBJ2-7	NA	TRBV29-1	NA	TGCAGCGGAATAGGGGGAAGTTACGAGCAGTACTTC	CSGIGGSYEQYF
TRBJ2-6	NA	TRBV29-1	few	TGCAGCGTCCAGAACTCAGGGACTGGGGCCAACGTCCTGACTTTC	CSVQNSGTGANVLTF
TRBJ2-1	TRBD2	TRBV6-2/TRBV6-3	many	TGTGCCAGCAGTTACCACGGGCTAGCGGGGGCCCCGGTATACAATGAGCAGTTCTTC	CASSYHGLAGAPVYNEQFF
TRBJ1-1	NA	TRBV28	NA	TGTGCCAGCAGTTTCTGGGAGATGAACACTGAAGCTTTCTTT	CASSFWEMNTEAFF
TRBJ2-7	NA	TRBV7-2	many	TGTGCCAGCAGCTTACAGAACACTGGGGAGCAGTACTTC	CASSLQNTGEQYF
TRBJ2-1	TRBD2	TRBV2	few	TGTGCCACCCTGACTAGCGTCGTCAATGAGCAGTTCTTC	CATLTSVVNEQFF
TRBJ1-5	NA	TRBV23-1	NA	TGCGCCAGCAGTCGGAAACGAACAGAGTGCGTCGGTATTAGCAATCAGCCCCAGCATTTT	CASSRKRTECVGISNQPQHF
TRBJ2-3	NA	TRBV6-1	NA	TGTGCCAGCAGTGAATTGGGGGGCAGCACAGATACGCAGTATTTT	CASSELGGSTDTQYF
TRBJ2-2	NA	TRBV4-1	NA	TGCGCCAGCAGCCAAGAGGCTGGGGGCACCGGGGAGCTGTTTTTT	CASSQEAGGTGELFF
TRBJ2-1	TRBD2	TRBV28	few	TGTGCCAGCAGAAGAGCGGGGGGACTAAACAATGAGCAGTTCTTC	CASRRAGGLNNEQFF
TRBJ2-5	TRBD2	TRBV7-2	many	TGTGCCAGCAGCTTAGTCAGCGGGGGGTATCCAGAGACCCAGTACTTC	CASSLVSGGYPETQYF
TRBJ2-4	NA	TRBV29-1	many	TGCAGCGTTGCTGGCAGGGGAACCAAAAACATTCAGTACTTC	CSVAGRGTKNIQYF
TRBJ1-5	NA	TRBV28	many	TGTGCCAGCACCGAGGGTATCTGGGGCAATCAGCCCCAGCATTTT	CASTEGIWGNQPQHF
TRBJ2-1	NA	TRBV27	NA	TGTGCCAGCAGGGACACTTACGGCTCCTACAATGAGCAGTTCTTC	CASRDTYGSYNEQFF
TRBJ2-5	NA	TRBV7-9	many	TGTGCCAGCAGCTTAGACGGCCTTGGGGGGAGAACCCAGTACTTC	CASSLDGLGGRTQYF
TRBJ2-5	NA	TRBV12-3/TRBV12-4	few	TGTGCCAGCATCTCAGACTTGGAGGAGACCCAGTACTTC	CASISDLEETQYF
TRBJ1-5	NA	TRBV28	few	TGTGCCAGCAGTTTAATGTCCCCTCAGCCCCAGCATTTT	CASSLMSPQPQHF
TRBJ2-5	NA	TRBV19	NA	TGTGCCAGTCAACCCGGGACCGGAACCCAGTACTTC	CASQPGTGTQYF
TRBJ2-7	NA	TRBV7-8	few	TGTGCCAGCAGCTTAGTTGAGGCGCAGTACTTC	CASSLVEAQYF
TRBJ2-5	NA	TRBV12-3/TRBV12-4	NA	TGTGCCAGCAGTGTCGGTGGGCGAGAGACCCAGTACTTC	CASSVGGRETQYF
TRBJ2-7	NA	TRBV25-1	NA	TGTGCCAGCAGTGAACCCCCCAACGAGCAGTACTTC	CASSEPPNEQYF
TRBJ2-2	NA	TRBV20-1	NA	TGCAGTGCTAGAGGGGGGAAGACCGGGGAGCTGTTTTTT	CSARGGKTGELFF
TRBJ1-1	NA	TRBV19	NA	TGTGCCAGTAAAATACAGCCCTCCTTGAACACTGAAGCTTTCTTT	CASKIQPSLNTEAFF
TRBJ2-1	NA	TRBV7-6	NA	TGTGCCAGCAGCGCTTTTCATGGGGGCAATGAGCAGTTCTTC	CASSAFHGGNEQFF
TRBJ2-1	NA	TRBV12-3/TRBV12-4	many	TGTGCCAGCAGTGACAGGATCTCGAACTCCTACAATGAGCAGTTCTTC	CASSDRISNSYNEQFF
TRBJ1-5	TRBD1	TRBV6-6	NA	TGTGCCAGCAGTCACAACAGGGGACCTCAGCCCCAGCATTTT	CASSHNRGPQPQHF
TRBJ2-2	TRBD2	TRBV6-5	NA	TGTGCCAGCAGTTACTCAGCGCGGGGGGGCACCGGGGAGCTGTTTTTT	CASSYSARGGTGELFF
TRBJ2-3	NA	TRBV20-1	few	TGCAGTGCTAGGACACGGGGGGCCAGCACAGATACGCAGTATTTT	CSARTRGASTDTQYF
TRBJ2-3	TRBD2	TRBV10-3	NA	TGTGCCATCAGATCTAGCGGGGGCCTCACAGATACGCAGTATTTT	CAIRSSGGLTDTQYF
TRBJ1-2	TRBD1	TRBV28	NA	TGTGCCAGCAGTCTCTCAACAGGGGGGGAGTATGGCTACACCTTC	CASSLSTGGEYGYTF
TRBJ2-5	NA	TRBV27	many	TGTGCCAGCGGGCCCCAAGAGACCCAGTACTTC	CASGPQETQYF
TRBJ1-2	TRBD1	TRBV2	few	TGTGCCAGCAGTGGACAGGGGAATAACTATGGCTACACCTTC	CASSGQGNNYGYTF
TRBJ1-5	NA	TRBV7-9	once	TGTGCCAGCAGCCCTTTAGAGGGGCGCGACAATCAGCCCCAGCATTTT	CASSPLEGRDNQPQHF